This T cell receptor beta chain was captured by sequencing in a study of blood T cell repertoires in COVID-19. Across the whole study: The origin of the acute and convalescent COVID-19 samples was the United States, Italy and Spain.

V lost 4 bases and J lost 6; bases outside the gene matches: 0. The CDR3 is 12 residues long. The table came from immunoSEQ multiplex PCR; TCRdb's copy has only in-frame clones and leaves some out. The table lists 150,000 to 200,000 clones, roughly 90% of them singletons. The sequencing input was peripheral blood. The sequence was collected from a man in his 60s with active or convalescent COVID-19. The V gene is TRBV12-3 or TRBV12-4, the J gene TRBJ1-5; 7 nucleotides align to TRBD1. The CDR3 region has the DNA TGTGCCAGCAGTTCAGGGGGTCAGCCCCAGCATTTT. Protein product: CASSSGGQPQHF.